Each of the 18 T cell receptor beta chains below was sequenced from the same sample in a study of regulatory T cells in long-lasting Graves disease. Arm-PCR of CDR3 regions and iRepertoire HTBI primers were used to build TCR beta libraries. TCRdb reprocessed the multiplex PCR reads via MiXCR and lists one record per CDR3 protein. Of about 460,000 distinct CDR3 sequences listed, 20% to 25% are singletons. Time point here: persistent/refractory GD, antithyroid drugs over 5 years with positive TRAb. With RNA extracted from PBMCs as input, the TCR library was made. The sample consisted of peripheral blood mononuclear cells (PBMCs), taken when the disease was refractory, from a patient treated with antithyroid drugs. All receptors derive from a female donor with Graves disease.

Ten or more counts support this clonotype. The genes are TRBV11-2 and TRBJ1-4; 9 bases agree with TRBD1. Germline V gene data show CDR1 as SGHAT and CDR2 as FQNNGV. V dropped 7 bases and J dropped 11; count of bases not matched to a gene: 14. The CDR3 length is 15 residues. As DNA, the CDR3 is TGTGCCAGCACCCCATCCGGGACAGGGATGCAGAAACTGTTTTTT. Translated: CASTPSGTGMQKLFF.

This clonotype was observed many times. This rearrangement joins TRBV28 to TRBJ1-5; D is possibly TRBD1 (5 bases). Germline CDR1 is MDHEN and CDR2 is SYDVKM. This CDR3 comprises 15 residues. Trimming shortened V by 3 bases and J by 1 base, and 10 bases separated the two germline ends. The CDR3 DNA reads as TGTGCCAGCAGTTTCGTGGGGGAAAGCAATCAGCCCCAGCATTTT. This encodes CASSFVGESNQPQHF.

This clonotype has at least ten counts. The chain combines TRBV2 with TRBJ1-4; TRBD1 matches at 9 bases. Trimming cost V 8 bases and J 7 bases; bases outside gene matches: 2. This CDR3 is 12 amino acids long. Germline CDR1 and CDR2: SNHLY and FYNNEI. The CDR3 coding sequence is TGTGCCAGCCGACAGGGGGTTGAAAAACTGTTTTTT. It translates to CASRQGVEKLFF.

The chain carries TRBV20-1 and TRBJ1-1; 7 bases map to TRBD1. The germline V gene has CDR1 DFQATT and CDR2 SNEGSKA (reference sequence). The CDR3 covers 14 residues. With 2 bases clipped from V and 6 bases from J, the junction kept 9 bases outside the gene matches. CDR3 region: CSARLPGQSSEAFF. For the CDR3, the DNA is TGCAGTGCTAGACTCCCGGGACAGAGTTCTGAAGCTTTCTTT.

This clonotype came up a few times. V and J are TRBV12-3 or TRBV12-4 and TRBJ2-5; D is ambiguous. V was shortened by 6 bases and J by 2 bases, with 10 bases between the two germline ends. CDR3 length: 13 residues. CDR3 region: CASSRLAQETQYF. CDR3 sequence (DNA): TGTGCCAGCAGCCGACTCGCACAAGAGACCCAGTACTTC.

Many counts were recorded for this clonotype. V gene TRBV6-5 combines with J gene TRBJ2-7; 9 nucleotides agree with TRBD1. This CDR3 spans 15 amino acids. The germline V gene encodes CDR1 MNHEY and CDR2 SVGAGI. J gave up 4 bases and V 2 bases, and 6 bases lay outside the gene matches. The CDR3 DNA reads TGTGCCAGCAGTTACAAGGGACAGGGCCGTTACGAGCAGTACTTC. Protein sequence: CASSYKGQGRYEQYF.

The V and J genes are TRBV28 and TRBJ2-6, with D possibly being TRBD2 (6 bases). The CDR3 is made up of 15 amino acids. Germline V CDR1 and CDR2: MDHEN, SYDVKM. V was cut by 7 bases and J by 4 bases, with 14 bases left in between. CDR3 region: CASKVGGTGANVLTF. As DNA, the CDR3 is TGTGCCAGCAAGGTTGGGGGGACCGGGGCCAACGTCCTGACTTTC.

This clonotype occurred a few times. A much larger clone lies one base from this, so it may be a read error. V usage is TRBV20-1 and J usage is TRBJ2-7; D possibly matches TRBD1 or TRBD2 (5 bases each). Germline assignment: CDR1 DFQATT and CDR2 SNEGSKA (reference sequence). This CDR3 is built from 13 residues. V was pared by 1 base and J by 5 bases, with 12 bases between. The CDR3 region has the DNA TGCAGTGCTAGAGCGGGCAGGGACCACGAGCAGTACTTC. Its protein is CSARAGRDHEQYF.

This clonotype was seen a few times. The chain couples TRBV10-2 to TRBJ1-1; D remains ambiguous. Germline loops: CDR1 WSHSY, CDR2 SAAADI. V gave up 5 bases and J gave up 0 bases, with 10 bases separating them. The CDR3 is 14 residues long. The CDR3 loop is CASSPSVLNTEAFF. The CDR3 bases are TGCGCCAGCAGTCCCAGCGTTCTGAACACTGAAGCTTTCTTT.

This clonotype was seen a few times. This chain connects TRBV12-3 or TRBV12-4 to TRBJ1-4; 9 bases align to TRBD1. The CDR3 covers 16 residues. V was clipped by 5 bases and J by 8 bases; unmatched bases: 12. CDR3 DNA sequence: TGTGCCAGCAGTCACTCGTCATCCGGGACAGGGGAAAAACTGTTTTTT. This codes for CASSHSSSGTGEKLFF.

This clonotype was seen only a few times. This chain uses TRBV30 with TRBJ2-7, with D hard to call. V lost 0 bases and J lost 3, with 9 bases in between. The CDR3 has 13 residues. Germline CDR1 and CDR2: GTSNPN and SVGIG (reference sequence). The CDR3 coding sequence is TGTGCCTGGAGTGTCAAACCGAACTACGAGCAGTACTTC. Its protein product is CAWSVKPNYEQYF.

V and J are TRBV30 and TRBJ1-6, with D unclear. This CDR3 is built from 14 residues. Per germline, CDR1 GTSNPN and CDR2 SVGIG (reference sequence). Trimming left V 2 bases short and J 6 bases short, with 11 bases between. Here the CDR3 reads CAWSLGVGNSPLHF. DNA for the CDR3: TGTGCCTGGAGTCTCGGGGTCGGTAATTCACCCCTCCACTTT.

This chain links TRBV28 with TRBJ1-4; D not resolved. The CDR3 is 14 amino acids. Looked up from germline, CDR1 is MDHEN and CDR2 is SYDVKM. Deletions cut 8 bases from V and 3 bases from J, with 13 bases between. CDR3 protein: CASSLGTPNEKLFF. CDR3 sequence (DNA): TGTGCCAGCTCCCTGGGCACGCCTAATGAAAAACTGTTTTTT.

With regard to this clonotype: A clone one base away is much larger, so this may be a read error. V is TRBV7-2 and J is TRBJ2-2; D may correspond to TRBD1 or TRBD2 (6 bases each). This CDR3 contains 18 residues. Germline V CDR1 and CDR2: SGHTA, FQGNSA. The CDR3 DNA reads TGTGCCAGTAGCTCAGGGGCTAGCGAGAAGACGAACACCGGGGAGCTGTTTTTT. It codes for CASSSGASEKTNTGELFF.

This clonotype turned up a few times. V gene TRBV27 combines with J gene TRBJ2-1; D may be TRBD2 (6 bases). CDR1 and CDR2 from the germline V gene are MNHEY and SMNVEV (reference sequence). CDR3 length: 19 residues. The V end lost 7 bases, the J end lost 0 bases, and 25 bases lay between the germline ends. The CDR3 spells CASKTGTTRLASSYNEQFF. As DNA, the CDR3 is TGTGCCAGCAAGACGGGAACGACTAGGCTGGCTAGCTCCTACAATGAGCAGTTCTTC.

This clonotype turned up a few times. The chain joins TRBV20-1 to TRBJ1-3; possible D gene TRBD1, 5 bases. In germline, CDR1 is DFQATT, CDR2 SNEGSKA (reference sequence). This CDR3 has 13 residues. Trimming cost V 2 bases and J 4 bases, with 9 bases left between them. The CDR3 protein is CSARTGGGNTIYF. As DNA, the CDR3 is TGCAGTGCTAGAACGGGGGGGGGAAACACCATATATTTT.

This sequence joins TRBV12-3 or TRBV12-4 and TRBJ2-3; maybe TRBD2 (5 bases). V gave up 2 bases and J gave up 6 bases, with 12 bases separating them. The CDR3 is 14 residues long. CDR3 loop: CASSLLSSRDTQYF. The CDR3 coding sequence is TGTGCCAGCAGTTTATTATCTAGCAGGGATACGCAGTATTTT.

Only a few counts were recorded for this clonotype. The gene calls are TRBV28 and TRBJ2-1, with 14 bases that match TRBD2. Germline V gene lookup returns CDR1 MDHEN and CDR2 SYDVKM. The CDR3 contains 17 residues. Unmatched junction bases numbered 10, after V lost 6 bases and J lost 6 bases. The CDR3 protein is CASSQRLAGGRANEQFF. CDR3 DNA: TGTGCCAGCAGCCAGAGACTAGCGGGGGGGCGGGCCAATGAGCAGTTCTTC.